This TCR beta chain was retrieved from a study of blood T cells in healthy people across ages. V shed 10 bases and J shed 1 base, with 14 bases lying between them. The CDR3 is 13 amino acids. Germline CDR1 ENHRY, CDR2 SYGVKD. Isolated per sample were at least 6.5 million PBMCs. Primed by a sample-barcoded 5' primer and a J-beta primer mix, a second PCR proceeded for roughly 6 to 12 cycles. TCRdb recomputed calls from the 5' RACE reads with MiXCR, one row per CDR3 protein. The table records 600,000 to 900,000 distinct CDR3 sequences, roughly 24% of them present only once. A further study also used this sample, focusing on T cells of mothers and their children.

The specimen sequenced was blood. V gene TRBV10-3 combines with J gene TRBJ2-7; unclear D gene. The sequence was collected from a boy under 18 in good health. CDR3 amino acids: CASRPDPSYEQYF. In nucleotides, the CDR3 is TGTGCCAGCAGACCCGACCCTTCCTACGAGCAGTACTTC.